One and the same sample provided the 3 T cell receptor beta chains below, sequenced in a study of blood T cell repertoires in COVID-19. Here immunoSEQ multiplex PCR was the method, and the copy in TCRdb shows in-frame clones only, minus some. Of approximately 120,000 clones listed, about four fifths were seen once; the top ten hold 15% to 25%. The sequencing sample was made of peripheral blood. The receptors originated from a man older than 75 with acute or convalescent COVID-19.

This clone was observed once. The rearrangement links TRBV12-3 or TRBV12-4 to TRBJ2-3, with D perhaps TRBD2 (6 bases). CDR3 size: 13 residues. V shed 7 bases and J shed 4 bases, with 12 bases lying between them. CDR3 residues: CASTGGFADTQYF. CDR3 DNA: TGTGCCAGCACTGGGGGGTTCGCAGATACGCAGTATTTT.

The chain couples TRBV2 to TRBJ1-1, with D unresolved. Germline lookup yields CDR1 SNHLY and CDR2 FYNNEI. V was cut by 3 bases and J by 1 base, with 12 bases left in between. CDR3 length equals 15 residues. The CDR3 DNA reads TGTGCCAGCAGTGAGAGGAAATACCCGAACACTGAAGCTTTCTTT. This gives the protein CASSERKYPNTEAFF.

This chain links TRBV28 with TRBJ1-5; TRBD1 matches at 7 bases. J was trimmed by 3 bases and V by 3 bases; bases with no gene match: 5. This CDR3 spans 15 amino acids. The germline V gene encodes CDR1 MDHEN and CDR2 SYDVKM. CDR3 in amino acids: CASSFGDRDNQPQHF. The CDR3 nucleotides read TGTGCCAGCAGTTTTGGGGACAGAGACAATCAGCCCCAGCATTTT.